The rows below give T cell receptor beta chains drawn from one sample of a study of shared clonotypes between healthy human individuals. Repertoires were generated with immunoSEQ multiplex PCR, while TCRdb's copy carries only in-frame clones and drops some. The sample carries 2 million to 3 million clones, more than 80% recorded once. The sample consisted of naive CD4+ T cells sorted from blood. These receptors were obtained from a man between 18 and 35 years old in good health. Both conserved end residues are part of each CDR3. D genes are given only for firm matches.

J gene,D gene,V gene,CDR3 protein
TRBJ2-7,NA,TRBV2,CASSEQGSEQYF
TRBJ2-5,NA,TRBV6-1,CASSETGQGETQYF
TRBJ2-7,TRBD1,TRBV25-1,CASSEYRGQGTYEQYF
TRBJ2-5,NA,TRBV5-1,CASSLRTDQETQYF
TRBJ2-7,NA,TRBV11-2,CASSLGRGSASSYEQYF
TRBJ2-4,NA,TRBV14,CASSLKGAKNIQYF
TRBJ1-2,NA,TRBV5-1,CASSLSGIGYTF
TRBJ1-4,TRBD1,TRBV30,CAWSPLGQEGNEKLFF
TRBJ1-1,NA,TRBV19,CASSIDDTVVGRTKAFF
TRBJ2-1,NA,TRBV4-1,CASSQSGDRTIEQFF
TRBJ2-2,NA,TRBV2,CASRGPGGSNTGELFF
TRBJ1-3,TRBD1,TRBV7-2,CASSSPTGSSGNTIYF
TRBJ2-7,TRBD2,TRBV5-6,CASSLVMTSTTNEQYF
TRBJ1-3,TRBD1,TRBV6-5,CASSYDRGAGNTIYF
TRBJ1-2,TRBD1,TRBV11-2,CASSRTGVRATDTYGYTF
TRBJ2-3,TRBD1,TRBV11-2,CASSSGTDKNLRTDTQYF
TRBJ2-3,NA,TRBV4-2,CASSQDGVTDTQYF
TRBJ2-1,TRBD2,TRBV7-7,CASSAGRTSPSYNEQFF
TRBJ2-4,TRBD1,TRBV5-4,CASSLVGTDHQYF
TRBJ2-3,TRBD2,TRBV9,CASSVEGGGANTQYF
TRBJ2-3,NA,TRBV27,CASRGAGSHTDTQYF
TRBJ1-3,TRBD1,TRBV5-1,CASSLDTGAGNTIYF
TRBJ2-7,TRBD1,TRBV19,CASNYIGQGTHEQYF
TRBJ2-5,NA,TRBV18,CASSPPSGPGETQYF
TRBJ2-3,NA,TRBV27,CASSLQNRLVGTDTQYF
TRBJ1-2,NA,TRBV6-5,CASSYSLGRSGYTF
TRBJ2-5,NA,TRBV18,CASSPRPPETQYF
TRBJ2-7,NA,TRBV7-2,CASSLEAEAYYEQYF
TRBJ1-3,NA,TRBV19,CASRAGDFSGNTIYF
TRBJ1-5,TRBD1,TRBV10-3,CAISWDSSNQPQHF
TRBJ2-2,NA,TRBV18,CASSQLGPGQTGELFF
TRBJ2-1,NA,TRBV4-1,CASSHDGHEQFF
TRBJ2-7,TRBD2,TRBV2,CASGTSTYEQYF
TRBJ2-1,TRBD2,TRBV4-1,CASSQPLSGRLHNEQFF
TRBJ2-1,NA,TRBV6-5,CASSWDIWGHNEQFF
TRBJ2-2,TRBD1,TRBV4-2,CASSQEVGQGAAGELFF
TRBJ1-3,NA,TRBV10-3,CAISAGESSGNTIYF
TRBJ2-3,NA,TRBV2,CASSEALSTDTQYF
TRBJ1-5,NA,TRBV7-8,CASSLVGRFEPQHF
TRBJ1-6,NA,TRBV27,CASSDIRLGESPLHF
TRBJ1-3,NA,TRBV30,CASMRDLSGNTIYF
TRBJ2-7,TRBD1,TRBV2,CAIAGTGYYEQYF
TRBJ2-1,TRBD2,TRBV5-6,CASSYGLAGGFYNEQFF
TRBJ2-1,NA,TRBV18,CASSPPGTPNEQFF
TRBJ1-2,NA,TRBV30,CAWSLGGEGYTF
TRBJ2-3,NA,TRBV7-2,CASSLPQAAPQYTQYF
TRBJ2-6,TRBD1,TRBV5-1,CASSSGQTALWLLAGANVLTF
TRBJ1-5,NA,TRBV28,CASSLLGSYQPQHF
TRBJ1-1,NA,TRBV6-5,CASSLGREAFF
TRBJ2-5,TRBD1,TRBV11-2,CASSLSQGETQYF
TRBJ2-3,NA,TRBV19,CASSIGKGGDTQYF
TRBJ1-2,NA,TRBV6-5,CASSRGAGSNGYTF
TRBJ2-3,TRBD2,TRBV10-3,CAISEGLAHTDTQYF
TRBJ2-2,NA,TRBV7-2,CASSLEWTVTGELFF
TRBJ1-4,NA,TRBV2,CASRPDGEEKLFF